This T cell receptor beta chain stems from a study of cytomegalovirus exposure and HLA in healthy donors. Study-level background: Around 80 million unique TCR sequences came from HLA-typed donors in an early release.

Germline CDR1 MGHDK, CDR2 SYGVNS. The CDR3 is 15 residues long. The V segment lost 5 bases and the J segment 6 bases; nucleotides outside the gene matches: 11. Primers for the PCR totalled 60 Vbeta and 13 Jbeta. Sequenced by immunoSEQ multiplex PCR; TCRdb stores in-frame clones only, minus some. Of roughly 70,000 clones in the sample, around 77% were seen once. Source material: PBMCs. The receptor was isolated from a man aged 45 to 65 in good health and CMV-seronegative. The chain couples TRBV25-1 to TRBJ2-7; the match to TRBD1 covers 9 bases. The CDR3 here is CASSPAGQGRTEQYF. CDR3 nucleotides: TGTGCCAGCAGTCCCGCCGGACAGGGGCGGACCGAGCAGTACTTC.